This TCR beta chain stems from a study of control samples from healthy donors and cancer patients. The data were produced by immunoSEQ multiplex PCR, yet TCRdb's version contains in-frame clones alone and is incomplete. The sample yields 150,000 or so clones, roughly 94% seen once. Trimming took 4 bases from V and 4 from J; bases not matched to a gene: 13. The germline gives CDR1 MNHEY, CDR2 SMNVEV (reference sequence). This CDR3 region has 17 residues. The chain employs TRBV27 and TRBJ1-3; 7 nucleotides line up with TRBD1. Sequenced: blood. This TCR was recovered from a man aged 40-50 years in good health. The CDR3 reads CASSSGTGTEAGNTIYF. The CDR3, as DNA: TGTGCCAGCAGTTCAGGAACAGGGACAGAAGCAGGAAACACCATATATTTT.